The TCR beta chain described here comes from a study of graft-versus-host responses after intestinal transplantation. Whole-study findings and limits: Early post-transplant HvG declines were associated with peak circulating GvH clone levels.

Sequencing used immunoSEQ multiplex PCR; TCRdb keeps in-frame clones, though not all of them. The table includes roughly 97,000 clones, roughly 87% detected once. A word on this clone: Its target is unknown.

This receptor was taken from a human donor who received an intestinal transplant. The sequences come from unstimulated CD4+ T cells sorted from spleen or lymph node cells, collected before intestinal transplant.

CDR3 DNA sequence: TGCGCCAGCAGCTTGCCGGGCACAGATACGCAGTATTTT. It translates to CASSLPGTDTQYF. The chain uses TRBV5-1 and TRBJ2-3; D remains unclear. V lost 1 base, J lost 1 base, and 4 bases lay in between. The CDR3 consists of 13 residues. The germline V gene has CDR1 SGHRS and CDR2 YFSETQ.